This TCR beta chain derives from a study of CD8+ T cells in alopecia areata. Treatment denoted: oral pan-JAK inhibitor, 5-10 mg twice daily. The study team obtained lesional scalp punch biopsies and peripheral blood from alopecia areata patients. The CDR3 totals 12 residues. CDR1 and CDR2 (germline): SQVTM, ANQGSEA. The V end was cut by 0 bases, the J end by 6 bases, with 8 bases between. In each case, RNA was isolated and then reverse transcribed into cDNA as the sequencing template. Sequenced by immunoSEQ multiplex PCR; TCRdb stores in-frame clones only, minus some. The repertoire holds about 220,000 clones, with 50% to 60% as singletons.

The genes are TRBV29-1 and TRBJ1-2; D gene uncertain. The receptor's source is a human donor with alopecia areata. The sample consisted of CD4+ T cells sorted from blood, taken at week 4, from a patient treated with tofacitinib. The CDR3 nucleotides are TGCAGCGTTGAAGATGATATGAATGGCTACACCTTC. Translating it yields CSVEDDMNGYTF.